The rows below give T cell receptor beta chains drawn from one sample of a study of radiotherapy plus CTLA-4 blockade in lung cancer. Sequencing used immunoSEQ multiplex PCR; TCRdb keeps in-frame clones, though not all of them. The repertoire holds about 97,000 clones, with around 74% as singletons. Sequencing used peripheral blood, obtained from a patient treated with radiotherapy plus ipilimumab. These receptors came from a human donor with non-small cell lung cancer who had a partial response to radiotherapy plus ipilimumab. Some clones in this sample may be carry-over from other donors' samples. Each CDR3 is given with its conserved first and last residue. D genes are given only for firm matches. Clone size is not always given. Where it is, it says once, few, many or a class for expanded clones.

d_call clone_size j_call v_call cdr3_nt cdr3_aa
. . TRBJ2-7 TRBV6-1 TGTGCCAGCACTTCGCGGGTGGTCAGACCCTACGAGCAGTACTTC CASTSRVVRPYEQYF
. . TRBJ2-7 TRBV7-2 TGTGCCAGCAGCGGATGGACGGGATACGAGCAGTACTTC CASSGWTGYEQYF
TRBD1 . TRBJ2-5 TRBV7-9 TGTGCCAGCAGCTTGCGCGGGACAGGGTACTCTTCATCCGGGACCCAGTACTTC CASSLRGTGYSSSGTQYF
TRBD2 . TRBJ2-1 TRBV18 TGTGCCAGCTCACCACTCGCTAGCGGGACGGGTGAGCAGTTCTTC CASSPLASGTGEQFF
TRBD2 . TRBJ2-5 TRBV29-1 TGCGGCGCCCCAGGACTAGCGGGGCAAGAGACCCAGTACTTC CGAPGLAGQETQYF
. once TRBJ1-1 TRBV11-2 TGTGCCAGCAGCTTAGCATCGGGGGTACATACTGAAGCTTTCTTT CASSLASGVHTEAFF
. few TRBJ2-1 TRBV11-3 TGTGCCAGCAGCTACAGGCTCCTTGGGGCAAATGAGCAGTTCTTC CASSYRLLGANEQFF
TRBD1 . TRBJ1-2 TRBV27 TGTGCCAGCAGATCCACAGGGGAGGACTATGGCTACACCTTC CASRSTGEDYGYTF
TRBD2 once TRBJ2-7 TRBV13 TGTGCCAGCAGCCTCCAGGGACTAGCAAACTACGAGCAGTACTTC CASSLQGLANYEQYF
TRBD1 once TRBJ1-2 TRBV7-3 TGTGCCAGCAGCTTAATCGGGGGGACAGGGCGTAGTAGCTACACCTTC CASSLIGGTGRSSYTF
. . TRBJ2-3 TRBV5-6 TGTGCCGACGAAGGAGACCGGGAGACCGGCACAGATACGCAGTATTTT CADEGDRETGTDTQYF
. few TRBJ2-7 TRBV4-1 TGCGCCAGCAGCCGAGTAGGGGTTGTATGGAACGAGCAGTACTTC CASSRVGVVWNEQYF
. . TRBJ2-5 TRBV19 TGTGCCAGTAGTATCCGACCGGGACTCCAGGAGACCCAGTACTTC CASSIRPGLQETQYF
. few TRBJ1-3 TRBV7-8 TGTGCCAGCAGCTGGACTGAGGGATGGGGAAACACCATATATTTT CASSWTEGWGNTIYF
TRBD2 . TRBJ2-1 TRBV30 TGTGCCTGGAGTCCGCTAGCGGGAGTCGGCAATGAGCAGTTCTTC CAWSPLAGVGNEQFF
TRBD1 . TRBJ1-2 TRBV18 TGTGCCAGCTCACCGGACAGGGCGGGATATGGCTACACCTTC CASSPDRAGYGYTF
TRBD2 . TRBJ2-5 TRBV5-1 TGCGCCAGCAGCTTGGCAGGGACTAGCGGGGCGGGAGAGACCCAGTACTTC CASSLAGTSGAGETQYF
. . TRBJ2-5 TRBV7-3 TGTGCCAGCAGCTTAGGTGCGCAAGAGACCCAGTACTTC CASSLGAQETQYF
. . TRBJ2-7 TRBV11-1 TGTGCCAGCAGCTTATGGACGGGAGCCGCCTTTAAGCCCGAGCAGTACTTC CASSLWTGAAFKPEQYF
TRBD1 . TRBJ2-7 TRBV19 TGTGCCAGTAGTATAAGGACAGGGGGCCCCTACGAGCAGTACTTC CASSIRTGGPYEQYF
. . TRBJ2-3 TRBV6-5 TGTGCCAGCAGTTCAGCGACAGATACGCAGTATTTT CASSSATDTQYF
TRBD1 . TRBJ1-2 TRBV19 TGTGGGACCCGGGACAGATTCTATGGCCACACCTTC CGTRDRFYGHTF
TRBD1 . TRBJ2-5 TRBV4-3 TGCGCCAGCAGCCCCGGCCAGGGGGAAGGGTGGGAGACCCAGTACTTC CASSPGQGEGWETQYF
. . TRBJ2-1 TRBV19 TGTGCCAGTAGTATTCAACTGGACACCGACAATGAGCAGTTCTTC CASSIQLDTDNEQFF
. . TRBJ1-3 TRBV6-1 TGTGCCAGCAGCCTCGGCGGAGGAAAAGGGAACACCATATATTTT CASSLGGGKGNTIYF
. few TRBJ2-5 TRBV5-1 TGCGCCAGCAGCCCGGGGTACCAAGAGACCCAGTACTTC CASSPGYQETQYF
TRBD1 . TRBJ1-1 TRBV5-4 TGTGCCAGCAGCTTGGCCGGGGACAGGGGTTTAACTGAAGCTTTCTTT CASSLAGDRGLTEAFF